A selection of T cell receptor beta chains follows, all from one sample in a study of cytomegalovirus exposure and HLA in healthy donors. Some clones are missing from TCRdb's copy, which holds only in-frame ones; the method was immunoSEQ multiplex PCR. The sample includes about 200,000 clones, around 83% of them seen just once. Sequencing input: PBMCs. Source of these receptors: a girl between 10 and 17 years old in good health and CMV-seronegative. Both conserved end residues are part of each CDR3. D genes are given only for firm matches. For some rows the clone size is stated as once, few or many, or as a class when expanded; others skip it.

clone_size: .
d_call: TRBD2
j_call: TRBJ2-7
v_call: TRBV30
cdr3_aa: CAWEAGEWREQYF
cdr3_nt: TGTGCCTGGGAAGCGGGAGAGTGGCGCGAGCAGTACTTC

clone_size: .
d_call: TRBD1
j_call: TRBJ1-2
v_call: TRBV15
cdr3_aa: CATSVDRVYGYTF
cdr3_nt: TGTGCCACCAGCGTGGACAGGGTCTATGGCTACACCTTC

clone_size: .
d_call: .
j_call: TRBJ2-2
v_call: TRBV18
cdr3_aa: CASSPVTHTGELFF
cdr3_nt: TGTGCCAGCTCACCAGTAACTCACACCGGGGAGCTGTTTTTT

clone_size: .
d_call: TRBD1
j_call: TRBJ1-1
v_call: TRBV28
cdr3_aa: CASSFRQGEGADTEAFF
cdr3_nt: TGTGCCAGCAGTTTCAGACAGGGGGAAGGCGCGGACACTGAAGCTTTCTTT

clone_size: .
d_call: .
j_call: TRBJ1-2
v_call: TRBV15
cdr3_aa: CATSPRQNQLYGYTF
cdr3_nt: TGTGCCACCAGCCCGCGACAGAACCAACTGTATGGCTACACCTTC

clone_size: .
d_call: .
j_call: TRBJ2-1
v_call: TRBV2
cdr3_aa: CASSVQGSYNEQFF
cdr3_nt: TGTGCCAGCAGTGTACAGGGCTCCTACAATGAGCAGTTCTTC

clone_size: .
d_call: .
j_call: TRBJ2-1
v_call: TRBV29-1
cdr3_aa: CSVNPGDYNEQFF
cdr3_nt: TGCAGCGTTAACCCCGGGGATTACAATGAGCAGTTCTTC

clone_size: once
d_call: .
j_call: TRBJ1-6
v_call: TRBV27
cdr3_aa: CASSLIATDNTNKYNSPLHF
cdr3_nt: TGTGCCAGCAGTTTAATCGCGACAGACAATACGAACAAGTATAATTCACCCCTCCACTTT

clone_size: .
d_call: .
j_call: TRBJ1-5
v_call: TRBV7-9
cdr3_aa: CASSSGADDKPQHF
cdr3_nt: TGTGCCAGCAGCTCAGGGGCGGATGACAAGCCCCAGCATTTT

clone_size: .
d_call: .
j_call: TRBJ1-2
v_call: TRBV5-6
cdr3_aa: CASRRTLQANYGYTF
cdr3_nt: TGTGCCAGCAGGAGAACTTTACAGGCCAACTATGGCTACACCTTC

clone_size: .
d_call: .
j_call: TRBJ2-7
v_call: TRBV28
cdr3_aa: CASSDRYEQYF
cdr3_nt: TGTGCCAGCAGTGACAGGTACGAGCAGTACTTC

clone_size: .
d_call: .
j_call: TRBJ1-4
v_call: TRBV19
cdr3_aa: CASSAPQGPVGEKLFF
cdr3_nt: TGTGCCAGTAGTGCCCCCCAGGGGCCAGTGGGGGAAAAACTGTTTTTT

clone_size: .
d_call: .
j_call: TRBJ1-5
v_call: TRBV19
cdr3_aa: CASSIDIRVYSNQPQHF
cdr3_nt: TGTGCCAGTAGTATAGATATAAGAGTTTATAGCAATCAGCCCCAGCATTTT

clone_size: .
d_call: .
j_call: TRBJ2-7
v_call: TRBV30
cdr3_aa: CAWRGRDGAPYEQYF
cdr3_nt: TGTGCCTGGAGGGGCAGGGATGGAGCACCTTACGAGCAGTACTTC

clone_size: once
d_call: TRBD2
j_call: TRBJ2-5
v_call: TRBV7-2
cdr3_aa: CASSVSTSVYQETQYF
cdr3_nt: TGTGCCAGCAGCGTCTCAACTAGCGTATACCAAGAGACCCAGTACTTC

clone_size: few
d_call: .
j_call: TRBJ1-1
v_call: TRBV7-2
cdr3_aa: CASSWISSEAFF
cdr3_nt: TGTGCCAGCAGCTGGATTAGCAGCGAAGCTTTCTTT

clone_size: few
d_call: TRBD1
j_call: TRBJ1-1
v_call: TRBV11-2
cdr3_aa: CASSLDPTGGAFF
cdr3_nt: TGTGCCAGCAGCTTAGACCCAACAGGGGGAGCTTTCTTT

clone_size: .
d_call: TRBD2
j_call: TRBJ2-2
v_call: TRBV12-5
cdr3_aa: CASGLILAGRGGELFF
cdr3_nt: TGTGCTAGTGGTTTGATCCTAGCGGGGCGGGGCGGGGAGCTGTTTTTT

clone_size: .
d_call: .
j_call: TRBJ1-3
v_call: TRBV28
cdr3_aa: CASSFPTGSGNTIYF
cdr3_nt: TGTGCCAGCAGTTTCCCAACGGGCTCTGGAAACACCATATATTTT

clone_size: .
d_call: TRBD1
j_call: TRBJ1-6
v_call: TRBV11-2
cdr3_aa: CASSLGGTGGNSPLHF
cdr3_nt: TGTGCCAGCAGCTTAGGCGGCACAGGGGGGAATTCACCCCTCCACTTT

clone_size: .
d_call: TRBD2
j_call: TRBJ2-2
v_call: TRBV29-1
cdr3_aa: CSVSGLAGKTNTGELFF
cdr3_nt: TGCAGCGTGTCGGGACTAGCGGGGAAAACGAACACCGGGGAGCTGTTTTTT

clone_size: .
d_call: TRBD1
j_call: TRBJ2-1
v_call: TRBV7-2
cdr3_aa: CASSSGQGAGISNEQFF
cdr3_nt: TGTGCCAGCAGCTCCGGACAGGGGGCGGGTATTAGCAATGAGCAGTTCTTC

clone_size: .
d_call: .
j_call: TRBJ1-2
v_call: TRBV5-5
cdr3_aa: CASSLKGRGGYTF
cdr3_nt: TGTGCCAGCAGCTTGAAAGGCCGGGGGGGCTACACCTTC

clone_size: once
d_call: TRBD2
j_call: TRBJ2-1
v_call: TRBV2
cdr3_aa: CASSFEIAGGPYNEQFF
cdr3_nt: TGTGCCAGCAGTTTTGAGATAGCGGGGGGGCCTTACAATGAGCAGTTCTTC

clone_size: .
d_call: TRBD1
j_call: TRBJ1-2
v_call: TRBV18
cdr3_aa: CASSSETGNYGYTF
cdr3_nt: TGTGCCAGCTCATCGGAGACAGGGAACTATGGCTACACCTTC

clone_size: .
d_call: .
j_call: TRBJ1-1
v_call: TRBV6-1
cdr3_aa: CASTRQVPGTEAFF
cdr3_nt: TGTGCCAGCACAAGACAGGTCCCTGGGACTGAAGCTTTCTTT

clone_size: .
d_call: .
j_call: TRBJ1-1
v_call: TRBV6-5
cdr3_aa: CASSREHRNTEAFF
cdr3_nt: TGTGCCAGCAGCCGGGAACACAGGAACACTGAAGCTTTCTTT

clone_size: .
d_call: TRBD2
j_call: TRBJ2-7
v_call: TRBV2
cdr3_aa: CASSRLTSGSSYEQYF
cdr3_nt: TGTGCCAGCAGTCGCCTGACTAGCGGGAGCTCCTACGAGCAGTACTTC

clone_size: once
d_call: TRBD2
j_call: TRBJ2-6
v_call: TRBV6-5
cdr3_aa: CASSYRREAGANVLTF
cdr3_nt: TGTGCCAGCAGTTACCGACGGGAGGCTGGGGCCAACGTCCTGACTTTC

clone_size: .
d_call: TRBD2
j_call: TRBJ2-7
v_call: TRBV4-2
cdr3_aa: CASSQDVSGGIYEQYF
cdr3_nt: TGTGCCAGCAGCCAAGATGTAAGCGGGGGGATCTACGAGCAGTACTTC

clone_size: .
d_call: TRBD2
j_call: TRBJ2-7
v_call: TRBV5-1
cdr3_aa: CASSLLWSGGAGEINEQYF
cdr3_nt: TGCGCCAGCAGCTTGCTCTGGTCGGGGGGAGCGGGAGAGATCAACGAGCAGTACTTC

clone_size: .
d_call: .
j_call: TRBJ2-1
v_call: TRBV21-1
cdr3_aa: CASSKGLAGVFTYNEQFF
cdr3_nt: TGTGCCAGCAGCAAAGGACTAGCGGGAGTTTTTACCTACAATGAGCAGTTCTTC

clone_size: .
d_call: TRBD1
j_call: TRBJ2-7
v_call: TRBV10-3
cdr3_aa: CAISGTGSSYEQYF
cdr3_nt: TGTGCCATCAGTGGGACAGGGAGTTCCTACGAGCAGTACTTC

clone_size: .
d_call: .
j_call: TRBJ2-1
v_call: TRBV30
cdr3_aa: CAGTSGNLGEQFF
cdr3_nt: TGTGCCGGGACTTCGGGAAACCTGGGGGAGCAGTTCTTC

clone_size: .
d_call: TRBD1
j_call: TRBJ1-1
v_call: TRBV19
cdr3_aa: CASKLTGGPQNTEAFF
cdr3_nt: TGTGCCAGTAAATTAACAGGGGGCCCGCAGAACACTGAAGCTTTCTTT

clone_size: .
d_call: TRBD1
j_call: TRBJ2-1
v_call: TRBV5-8
cdr3_aa: CASPSFGTGDNEQFF
cdr3_nt: TGTGCCAGCCCCTCCTTCGGGACAGGCGATAATGAGCAGTTCTTC

clone_size: .
d_call: .
j_call: TRBJ1-1
v_call: TRBV28
cdr3_aa: CASSLNINTEAFF
cdr3_nt: TGTGCCAGCAGTTTAAATATAAACACTGAAGCTTTCTTT

clone_size: few
d_call: TRBD1
j_call: TRBJ1-2
v_call: TRBV5-1
cdr3_aa: CASSSRQGQNYGYTF
cdr3_nt: TGCGCCAGCAGCTCCCGACAGGGCCAGAACTATGGCTACACCTTC

clone_size: few
d_call: .
j_call: TRBJ2-1
v_call: TRBV4-1
cdr3_aa: CASSQGQSSYNEQFF
cdr3_nt: TGCGCCAGCAGCCAAGGACAATCCTCCTACAATGAGCAGTTCTTC

clone_size: .
d_call: TRBD2
j_call: TRBJ2-1
v_call: TRBV7-9
cdr3_aa: CASSSPTSGSHNEQFF
cdr3_nt: TGTGCCAGCAGCTCGCCGACTAGCGGGAGCCACAATGAGCAGTTCTTC

clone_size: once
d_call: TRBD1
j_call: TRBJ1-2
v_call: TRBV20-1
cdr3_aa: CSVRGDYGYTF
cdr3_nt: TGCAGTGTCAGGGGGGACTATGGCTACACCTTC

clone_size: .
d_call: .
j_call: TRBJ2-7
v_call: TRBV5-4
cdr3_aa: CASSWEVGIEQYF
cdr3_nt: TGTGCCAGCAGCTGGGAGGTGGGGATCGAGCAGTACTTC

clone_size: .
d_call: .
j_call: TRBJ2-5
v_call: TRBV6-5
cdr3_aa: CASSPSLQEQETQYF
cdr3_nt: TGTGCCAGCAGTCCCAGCTTACAGGAACAAGAGACCCAGTACTTC

clone_size: .
d_call: TRBD2
j_call: TRBJ2-7
v_call: TRBV9
cdr3_aa: CASSQTGTTFYEQYF
cdr3_nt: TGTGCCAGCAGCCAAACCGGGACTACCTTCTACGAGCAGTACTTC

clone_size: .
d_call: TRBD1
j_call: TRBJ2-5
v_call: TRBV6-5
cdr3_aa: CASSYFQGEETQYF
cdr3_nt: TGTGCCAGCAGTTACTTCCAGGGGGAAGAGACCCAGTACTTC

clone_size: .
d_call: TRBD2
j_call: TRBJ2-3
v_call: TRBV11-2
cdr3_aa: CASSSLAGGLTDTQYF
cdr3_nt: TGTGCCAGCAGCTCCTTAGCGGGGGGGCTCACAGATACGCAGTATTTT

clone_size: .
d_call: .
j_call: TRBJ1-2
v_call: TRBV6-5
cdr3_aa: CASSYSIGDGYTF
cdr3_nt: TGTGCCAGCAGTTACTCGATCGGTGATGGCTACACCTTC

clone_size: .
d_call: TRBD1
j_call: TRBJ2-1
v_call: TRBV5-6
cdr3_aa: CASSSDRGPSLDNEQFF
cdr3_nt: TGTGCCAGCAGCTCGGACAGGGGGCCAAGTCTAGACAATGAGCAGTTCTTC

clone_size: .
d_call: .
j_call: TRBJ2-7
v_call: TRBV7-9
cdr3_aa: CASRSSGASYEQYF
cdr3_nt: TGTGCCAGCAGATCGTCAGGGGCGAGCTACGAGCAGTACTTC

clone_size: once
d_call: TRBD2
j_call: TRBJ2-5
v_call: TRBV28
cdr3_aa: CASSLGLAVKETQYF
cdr3_nt: TGTGCCAGCAGTTTGGGGCTAGCGGTAAAGGAGACCCAGTACTTC

clone_size: .
d_call: TRBD2
j_call: TRBJ2-7
v_call: TRBV19
cdr3_aa: CASRRTSGSSYEQYF
cdr3_nt: TGTGCCAGTAGACGGACTAGCGGGAGCTCCTACGAGCAGTACTTC